The clone carrying this T cell receptor beta chain was observed at least ten times. The data originate from a study of T-cell memory formation after mild COVID-19. TCRdb called the 5' RACE reads again in MiXCR, with one record for every CDR3 protein. The sample records 200,000 to 250,000 distinct CDR3 sequences, 9.4% being singletons. The clonotype originates from a young man who had mild COVID-19 (a few samples of this study predate the infection). Cell type and time point are not known. Sequencing used PBMCs or a T cell subset sorted from them (not recorded which).

DNA for the CDR3: TGCGCCAGCAGCTCATTGACTGACCCAGGGAACGAGCAGTACTTC. The encoded protein is CASSSLTDPGNEQYF. This chain joins TRBV5-1 and TRBJ2-7, with D possibly TRBD1 on 5 matching bases. CDR1 and CDR2 (germline): SGHRS, YFSETQ. The length of the CDR3 is 15 residues. V was shortened by 3 bases and J by 5 bases, with 18 bases between the two germline ends.